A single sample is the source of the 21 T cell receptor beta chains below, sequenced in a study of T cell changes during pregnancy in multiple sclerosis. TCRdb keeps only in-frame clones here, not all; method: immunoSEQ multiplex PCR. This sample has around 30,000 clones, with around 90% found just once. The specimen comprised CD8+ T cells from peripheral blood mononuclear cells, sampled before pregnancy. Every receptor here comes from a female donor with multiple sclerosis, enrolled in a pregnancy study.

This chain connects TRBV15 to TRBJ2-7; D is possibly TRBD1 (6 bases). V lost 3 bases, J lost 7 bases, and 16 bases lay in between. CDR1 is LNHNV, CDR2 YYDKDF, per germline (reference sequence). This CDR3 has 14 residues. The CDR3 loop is CATSRRGGWREQYF. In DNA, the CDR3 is TGTGCCACCAGCAGGAGAGGGGGATGGAGAGAGCAGTACTTC.

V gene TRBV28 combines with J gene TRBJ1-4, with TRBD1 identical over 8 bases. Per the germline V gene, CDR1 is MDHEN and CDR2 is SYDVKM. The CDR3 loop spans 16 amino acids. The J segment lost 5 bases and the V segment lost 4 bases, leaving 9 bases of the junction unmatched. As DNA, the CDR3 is TGTGCCAGCAGTTCCCTATGGACAGGGCGAAATGAAAAACTGTTTTTT. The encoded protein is CASSSLWTGRNEKLFF.

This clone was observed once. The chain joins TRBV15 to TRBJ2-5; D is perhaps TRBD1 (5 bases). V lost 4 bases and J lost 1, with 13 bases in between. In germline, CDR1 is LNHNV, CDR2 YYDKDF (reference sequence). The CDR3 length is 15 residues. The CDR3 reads CATSNRGGLQETQYF. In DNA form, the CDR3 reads TGTGCCACCAGCAATAGGGGCGGCCTCCAAGAGACCCAGTACTTC.

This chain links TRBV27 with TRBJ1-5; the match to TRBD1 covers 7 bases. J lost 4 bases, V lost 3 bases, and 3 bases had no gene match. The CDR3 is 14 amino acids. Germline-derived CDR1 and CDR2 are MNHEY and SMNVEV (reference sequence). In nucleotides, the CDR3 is TGTGCCAGCAGTTTGGCCAGGGGGAATCAGCCCCAGCATTTT. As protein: CASSLARGNQPQHF.

The CDR3, as DNA: TGTGCCAGCAGGGGGATAACAGGGGTGAACACTGAAGCTTTCTTT. Its translation is CASRGITGVNTEAFF. The genes are TRBV28 and TRBJ1-1, with TRBD1 identical over 7 bases. The germline gives CDR1 MDHEN, CDR2 SYDVKM. The V gene end was trimmed by 6 bases and the J gene end by 0 bases; junction bases not matched to a gene: 7. The CDR3 sequence is 15 residues long.

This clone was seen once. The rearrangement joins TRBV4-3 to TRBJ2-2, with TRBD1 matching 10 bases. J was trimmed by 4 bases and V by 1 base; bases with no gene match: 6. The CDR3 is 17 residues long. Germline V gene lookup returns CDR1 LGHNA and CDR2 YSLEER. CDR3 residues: CASSQGGDRGPTGELFF. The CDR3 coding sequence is TGCGCCAGCAGCCAAGGGGGTGACAGGGGGCCCACCGGGGAGCTGTTTTTT.

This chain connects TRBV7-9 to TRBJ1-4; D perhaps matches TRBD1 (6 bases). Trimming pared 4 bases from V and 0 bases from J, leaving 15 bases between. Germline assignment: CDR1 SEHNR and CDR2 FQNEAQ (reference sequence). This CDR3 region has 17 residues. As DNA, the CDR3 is TGTGCCAGCAGCTCCTACCGGGACATCCCAACTAATGAAAAACTGTTTTTT. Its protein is CASSSYRDIPTNEKLFF.

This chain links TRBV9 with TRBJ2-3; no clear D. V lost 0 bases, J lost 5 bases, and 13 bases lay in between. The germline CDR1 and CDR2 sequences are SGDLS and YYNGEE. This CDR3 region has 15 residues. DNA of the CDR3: TGTGCCAGCAGCGTAGAGCCCGAAGCGAGAGATACGCAGTATTTT. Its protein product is CASSVEPEARDTQYF. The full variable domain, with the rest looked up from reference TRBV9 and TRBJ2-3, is DSGVTQTPKHLITATGQRVTLRCSPRSGDLSVYWYQQSLDQGLQFLIQYYNGEERAKGNILERFSAQQFPDLHSELNLSSLELGDSALYFCASSVEPEARDTQYFGPGTRLTVL.

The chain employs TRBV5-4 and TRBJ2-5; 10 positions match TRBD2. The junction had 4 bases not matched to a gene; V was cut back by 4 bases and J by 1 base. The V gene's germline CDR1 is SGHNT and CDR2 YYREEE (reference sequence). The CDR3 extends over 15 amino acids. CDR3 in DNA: TGTGCCAGCAGCCACGGACTAGCGGCCCAAGAGACCCAGTACTTC. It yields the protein CASSHGLAAQETQYF.

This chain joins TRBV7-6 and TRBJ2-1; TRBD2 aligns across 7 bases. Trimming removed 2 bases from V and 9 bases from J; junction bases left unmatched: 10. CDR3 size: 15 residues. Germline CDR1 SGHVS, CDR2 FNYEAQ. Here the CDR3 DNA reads TGTGCCAGCAGCTTACTTGGCGGGAGCGTCGGTGAGCAGTTCTTC. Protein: CASSLLGGSVGEQFF.

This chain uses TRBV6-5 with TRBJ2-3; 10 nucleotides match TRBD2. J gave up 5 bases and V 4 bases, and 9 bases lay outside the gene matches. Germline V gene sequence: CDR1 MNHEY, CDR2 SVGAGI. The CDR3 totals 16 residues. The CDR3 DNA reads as TGTGCCAGCAGTTCTTCCCTAGCGGGAGAGAGAGATACGCAGTATTTT. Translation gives CASSSSLAGERDTQYF.

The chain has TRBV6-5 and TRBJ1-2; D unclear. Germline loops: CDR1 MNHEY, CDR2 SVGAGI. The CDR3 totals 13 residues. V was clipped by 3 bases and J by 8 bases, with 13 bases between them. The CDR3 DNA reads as TGTGCCAGCAGTTATCCCTCGGGGTACGGCTACACCTTC. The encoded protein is CASSYPSGYGYTF.

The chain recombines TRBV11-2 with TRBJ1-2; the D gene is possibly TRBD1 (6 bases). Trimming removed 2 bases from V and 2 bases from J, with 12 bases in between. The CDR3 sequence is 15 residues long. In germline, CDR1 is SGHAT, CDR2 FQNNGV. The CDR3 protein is CASSLFQGPNYGYTF. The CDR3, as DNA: TGTGCCAGCAGCTTATTTCAGGGGCCGAACTATGGCTACACCTTC.

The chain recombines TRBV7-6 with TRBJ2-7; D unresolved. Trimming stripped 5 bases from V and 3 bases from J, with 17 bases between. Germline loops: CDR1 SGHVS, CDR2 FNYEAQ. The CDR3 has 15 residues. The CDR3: CASSDSVEPYYEQYF. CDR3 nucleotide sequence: TGTGCCAGCAGCGATAGTGTTGAGCCATACTACGAGCAGTACTTC. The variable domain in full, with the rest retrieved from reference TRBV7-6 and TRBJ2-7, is GAGVSQSPRYKVTKRGQDVALRCDPISGHVSLYWYRQALGQGPEFLTYFNYEAQQDKSGLPNDRFSAERPEGSISTLTIQRTEQRDSAMYRCASSDSVEPYYEQYFGPGTRLTVT.

CDR3 nucleotide sequence: TGTGCCAGCAGTCAAGACAGGAACAATGAGCAGTTCTTC. Amino acid sequence: CASSQDRNNEQFF. The chain combines TRBV5-4 with TRBJ2-1; perhaps TRBD1 as D (6 bases). Trimming removed 5 bases at V and 5 bases at J, with 11 bases between. CDR3 size: 13 residues. CDR1 and CDR2 (germline): SGHNT, YYREEE (reference sequence).

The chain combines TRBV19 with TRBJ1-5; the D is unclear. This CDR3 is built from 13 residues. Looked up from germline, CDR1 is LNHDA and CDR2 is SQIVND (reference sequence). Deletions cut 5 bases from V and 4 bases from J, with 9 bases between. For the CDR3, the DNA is TGTGCCAGTAGTCAGGTAGATAATCAGCCCCAGCATTTT. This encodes CASSQVDNQPQHF.

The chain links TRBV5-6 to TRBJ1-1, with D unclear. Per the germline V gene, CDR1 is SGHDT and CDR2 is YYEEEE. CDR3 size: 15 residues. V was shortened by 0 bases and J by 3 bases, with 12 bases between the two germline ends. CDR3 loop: CASSLVRGWDTEAFF. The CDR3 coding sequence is TGTGCCAGCAGCTTGGTTAGAGGGTGGGACACTGAAGCTTTCTTT. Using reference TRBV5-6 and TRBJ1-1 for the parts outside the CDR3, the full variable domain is DAGVTQSPTHLIKTRGQQVTLRCSPKSGHDTVSWYQQALGQGPQFIFQYYEEEERQRGNFPDRFSGHQFPNYSSELNVNALLLGDSALYLCASSLVRGWDTEAFFGQGTRLTVV.

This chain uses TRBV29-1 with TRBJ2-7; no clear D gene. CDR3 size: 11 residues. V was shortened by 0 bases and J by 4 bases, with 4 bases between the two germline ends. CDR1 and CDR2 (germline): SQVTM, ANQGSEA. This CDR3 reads CSVEEQYEQYF. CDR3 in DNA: TGCAGCGTTGAAGAACAGTACGAGCAGTACTTC.

CDR3 DNA sequence: TGTGCCAGCAGCTCCCCCGACCTGGGGCGCTCTGGAAACACCATATATTTT. This translates into CASSSPDLGRSGNTIYF. The chain is built from TRBV7-9 and TRBJ1-3, with D perhaps TRBD1 (5 bases). Germline V gene lookup returns CDR1 SEHNR and CDR2 FQNEAQ (reference sequence). The CDR3 contains 17 residues. V was cut by 4 bases and J by 0 bases, with 16 bases left in between.

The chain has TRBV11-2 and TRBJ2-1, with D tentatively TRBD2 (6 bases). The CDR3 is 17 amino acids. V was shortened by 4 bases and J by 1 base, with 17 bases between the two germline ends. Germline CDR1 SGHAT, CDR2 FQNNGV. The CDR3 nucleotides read TGTGCCAGCAGCTCCCACGTAGCGGCCACTTCCTACAATGAGCAGTTCTTC. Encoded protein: CASSSHVAATSYNEQFF.

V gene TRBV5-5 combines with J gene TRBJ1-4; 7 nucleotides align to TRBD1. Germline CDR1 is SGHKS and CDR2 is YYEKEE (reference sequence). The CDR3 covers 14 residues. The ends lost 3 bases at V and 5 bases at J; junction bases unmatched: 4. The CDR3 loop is CASSWDSRNEKLFF. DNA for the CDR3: TGTGCCAGCAGCTGGGACAGTCGGAATGAAAAACTGTTTTTT.